Listed here is a single T cell receptor beta chain. The data were taken from a study of shared clonotypes between healthy human individuals. The table came from immunoSEQ multiplex PCR; TCRdb's copy has only in-frame clones and leaves some out. Among 2 million to 2.5 million clones listed, 85% to 95% were seen once. The CDR3 runs 16 residues. Germline V gene data show CDR1 as LGHNA and CDR2 as YNFKEQ. V was pared by 1 base and J by 6 bases, with 7 bases of the junction left unmatched. Subsets obtained from CD4+ cells comprised CD45RA+ naive and CD45RA-negative memory cells. The chain employs TRBV4-2 and TRBJ2-1; 9 bases align to TRBD2. The sequence was obtained from a young man in good health. Some clones in this sample may be carry-over from other donors' samples. The sequenced sample consisted of naive CD4+ T cells from PBMCs. The subset denotes: CD45RA+ positively selected. The CDR3 spells CASSQVYTSGLNEQFF. As DNA, the CDR3 is TGTGCCAGCAGCCAAGTGTATACTAGCGGGCTCAATGAGCAGTTCTTC.